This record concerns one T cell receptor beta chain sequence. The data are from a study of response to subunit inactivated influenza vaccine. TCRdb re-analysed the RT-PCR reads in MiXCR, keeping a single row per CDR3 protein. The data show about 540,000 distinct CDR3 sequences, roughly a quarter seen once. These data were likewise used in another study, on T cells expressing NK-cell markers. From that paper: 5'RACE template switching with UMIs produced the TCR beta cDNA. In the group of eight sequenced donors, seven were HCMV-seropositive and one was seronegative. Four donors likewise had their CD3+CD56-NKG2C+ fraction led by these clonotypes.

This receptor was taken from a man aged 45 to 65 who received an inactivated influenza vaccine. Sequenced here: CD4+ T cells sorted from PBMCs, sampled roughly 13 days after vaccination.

CDR3 amino acids: CASSQDRQPSGREEQFF. The DNA of the CDR3 is TGTGCCAGCAGCCAAGATCGACAGCCCAGCGGGAGGGAAGAGCAGTTCTTC. The chain links TRBV4-2 to TRBJ2-1; 10 bases fit TRBD2. CDR3 length equals 17 residues. Germline loops: CDR1 LGHNA, CDR2 YNFKEQ. V shed 0 bases and J 10 bases; nucleotides not matched to a gene: 12.